The clone carrying this TCR beta chain is a singleton in its sample. Its cognate antigen is unknown. A multiplex PCR was run with 60 Vbeta primers and 13 Jbeta primers. Per the original data handling: It was a later analysis that counted around 85 million unique TCR beta chains, of which 8.5 million to 12 million were shared. Method: immunoSEQ multiplex PCR; TCRdb's copy keeps in-frame clones and lacks some. For V, J and clone size, that table is used; D and trimming come from the DNA. Of around 150,000 clones in the sample, around 80% were seen once. Losses at the gene ends were 2 bases for V and 7 bases for J; bases not matched to a gene: 25. This CDR3 is built from 20 residues. CDR1 and CDR2 from the germline V gene are MNHNS and SASEGT. This sample was taken from a study of cytomegalovirus exposure and HLA in healthy donors. Samples came from healthy bone marrow donors. General study findings and limits: TCR beta sequences numbering some 17,000 were associated with HLA alleles at 0.05 false discovery rate in a later analysis. TCR beta V- and J-gene trimming, according to a later analysis, was linked to a missense DCLRE1C variant.

Sequencing was carried out using PBMCs. The J gene is TRBJ2-5, the V gene TRBV6-1; 7 bases are shared with TRBD2. The receptor comes from a woman aged 18-29 years in good health and CMV-seronegative. Here the CDR3 DNA reads TGTGCCAGCAGTGAAACCGGGGAGGGCGCCGTGTTGAGGGGTTTAACGACCCAGTACTTC. It codes for CASSETGEGAVLRGLTTQYF.